The 5 T cell receptor beta chains reported below all come from one sample, sequenced in a study of T-cell memory formation after mild COVID-19. One entry per CDR3 protein results from TCRdb running MiXCR on the 5' RACE reads. The data show a few hundred thousand distinct CDR3 sequences, 20% seen once. Sequencing input: PBMCs or a T cell subset sorted from them (not recorded which). The source is a man younger than 35 who had mild COVID-19 (a few samples of this study predate the infection). Cell type and time point are not known.

This clonotype is labeled medium-sized (0.01 to 0.1%). The chain is built from TRBV7-2 and TRBJ2-1; D not resolved. The CDR3 runs to 16 residues. CDR1 is SGHTA and CDR2 is FQGNSA in the germline V gene. The V and J ends lost 2 bases and 0 bases respectively, with 11 bases between them. CDR3 amino acids: CASSLLGTSSYNEQFF. The DNA for the CDR3 is TGTGCCAGCAGCTTATTAGGAACGAGCTCCTACAATGAGCAGTTCTTC.

This clonotype occurred a few times. The rearrangement joins TRBV5-1 to TRBJ2-5; 7 bases align to TRBD1. The CDR3 sequence is 14 residues long. V shed 2 bases and J 5 bases; nucleotides not matched to a gene: 6. CDR1 is SGHRS and CDR2 is YFSETQ in the germline V gene. CDR3 region: CASSLQGIGETQYF. The DNA for the CDR3 is TGCGCCAGCAGCTTACAGGGGATTGGGGAGACCCAGTACTTC. The full variable domain, completed using reference TRBV5-1 and TRBJ2-5, is KAGVTQTPRYLIKTRGQQVTLSCSPISGHRSVSWYQQTPGQGLQFLFEYFSETQRNKGNFPGRFSGRQFSNSRSEMNVSTLELGDSALYLCASSLQGIGETQYFGPGTRLLVL.

The count of this clonotype is one. The chain links TRBV5-4 to TRBJ2-1, with TRBD2 matching over 11 bases. This CDR3 spans 16 amino acids. V lost 2 bases to trimming and J lost 6 bases; unmatched junction nucleotides: 7. Germline-derived CDR1 and CDR2 are SGHNT and YYREEE (reference sequence). This CDR3 reads CASSLTSGGLSNEQFF. The CDR3 DNA follows: TGTGCCAGCAGCTTAACTAGCGGGGGCCTTTCCAATGAGCAGTTCTTC.

V gene TRBV4-1 combines with J gene TRBJ2-1; 7 nucleotides agree with TRBD2. The V segment lost 1 base and the J segment 0 bases; nucleotides outside the gene matches: 3. There are 16 residues in the CDR3. Germline CDR1 reads MGHRA; CDR2 reads YSYEKL. The CDR3 region has the DNA TGCGCCAGCAGCCAAGGGGAGGGGAGCTCCTACAATGAGCAGTTCTTC. It codes for CASSQGEGSSYNEQFF.

This clonotype showed up just a few times. This rearrangement joins TRBV11-2 to TRBJ2-2; D is possibly TRBD2 (6 bases). This CDR3 has 19 amino acids. V lost 4 bases, J lost 7 bases, and 28 bases lay in between. The germline V gene encodes CDR1 SGHAT and CDR2 FQNNGV. The CDR3, as DNA: TGTGCCAGCAGCTCCATTCGGGGGTTACAATCCGAAGAGAGCGGGGAGCTGTTTTTT. As protein: CASSSIRGLQSEESGELFF.